This TCR beta chain was found in a study of T-cell reconstitution after alpha-beta-depleted transplantation in children. Unmatched junction bases numbered 10, after V lost 1 base and J lost 5 bases. This CDR3 has 16 residues. TCRbeta library preparation incorporated unique molecular identifiers. TCRdb recomputed calls from the PCR reads with MiXCR, one row per CDR3 protein. This sample has about a million distinct CDR3 sequences; roughly 29% occur once, and the top ten carry under 30%. Sequences were derived from PBMCs, mostly from graft donor cells, sampled 360 days after TCRalphabeta/CD19-depleted stem cell transplant. The receptor was isolated from a boy in the first two years of life who had a stem cell transplant for SCID, so the T cells may come from the graft donor. The rearrangement uses TRBV12-3 or TRBV12-4 and TRBJ2-5; 7 nucleotides agree with TRBD1. CDR3: CASSLGDRMGSETQYF. DNA of the CDR3: TGTGCCAGCAGTTTAGGGGACAGAATGGGTTCGGAGACCCAGTACTTC.